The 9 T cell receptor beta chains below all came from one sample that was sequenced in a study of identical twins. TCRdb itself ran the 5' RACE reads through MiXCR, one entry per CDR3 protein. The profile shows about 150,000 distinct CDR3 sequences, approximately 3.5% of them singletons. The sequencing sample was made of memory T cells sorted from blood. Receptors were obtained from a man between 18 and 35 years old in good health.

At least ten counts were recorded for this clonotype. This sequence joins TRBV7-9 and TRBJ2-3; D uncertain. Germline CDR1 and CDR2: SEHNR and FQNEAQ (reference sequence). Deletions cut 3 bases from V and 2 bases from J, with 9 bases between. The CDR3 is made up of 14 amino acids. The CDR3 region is CASSLGGITDTQYF. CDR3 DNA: TGTGCCAGCAGCTTGGGTGGGATCACAGATACGCAGTATTTT.

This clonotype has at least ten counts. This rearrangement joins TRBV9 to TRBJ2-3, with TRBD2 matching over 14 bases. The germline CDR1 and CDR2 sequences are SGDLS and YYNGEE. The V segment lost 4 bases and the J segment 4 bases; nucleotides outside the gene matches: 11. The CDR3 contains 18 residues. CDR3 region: CASSTGLAGATVPDTQYF. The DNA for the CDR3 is TGTGCCAGCAGCACGGGACTAGCGGGAGCAACCGTCCCAGATACGCAGTATTTT.

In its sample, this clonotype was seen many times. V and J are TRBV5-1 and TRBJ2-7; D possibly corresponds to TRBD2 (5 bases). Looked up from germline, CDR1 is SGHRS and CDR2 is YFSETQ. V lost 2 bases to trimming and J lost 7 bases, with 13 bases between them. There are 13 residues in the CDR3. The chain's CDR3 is CASSLYGVEEQYV. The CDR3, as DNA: TGCGCCAGCAGCTTATACGGGGTCGAGGAGCAGTACGTC.

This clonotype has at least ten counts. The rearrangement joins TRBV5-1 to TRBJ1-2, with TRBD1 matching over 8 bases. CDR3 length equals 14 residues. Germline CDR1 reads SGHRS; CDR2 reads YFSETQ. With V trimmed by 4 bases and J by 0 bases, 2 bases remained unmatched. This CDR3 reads CASSGTGTNYGYTF. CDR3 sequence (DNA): TGCGCCAGCAGCGGGACAGGAACTAACTATGGCTACACCTTC.

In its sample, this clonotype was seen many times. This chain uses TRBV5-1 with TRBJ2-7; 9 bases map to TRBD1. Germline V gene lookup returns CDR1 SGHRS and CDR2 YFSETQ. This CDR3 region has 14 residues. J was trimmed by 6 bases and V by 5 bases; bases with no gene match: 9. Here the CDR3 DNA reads TGCGCCAGCAGTCCCGGGACAGGGCCGAGCGAGCAGTACGTC. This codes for CASSPGTGPSEQYV.

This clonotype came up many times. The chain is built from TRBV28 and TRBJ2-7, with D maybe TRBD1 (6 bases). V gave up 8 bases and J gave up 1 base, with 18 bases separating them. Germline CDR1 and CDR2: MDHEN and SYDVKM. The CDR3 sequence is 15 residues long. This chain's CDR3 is CASFGYGTKSYEQYF. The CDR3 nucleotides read TGTGCCAGCTTTGGGTATGGGACAAAGTCCTACGAGCAGTACTTC.

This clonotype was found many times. The CDR3 nucleotides read TGTGCCAGCAGCTCCATCTTCCGGGACAGTCCTATCAATGAGCAGTTCTTC. It encodes CASSSIFRDSPINEQFF. The chain couples TRBV5-5 to TRBJ2-1; the match to TRBD1 covers 7 bases. The germline CDR1 and CDR2 sequences are SGHKS and YYEKEE (reference sequence). The CDR3 contains 17 residues. Trimming removed 3 bases from V and 6 bases from J; junction bases left unmatched: 15.

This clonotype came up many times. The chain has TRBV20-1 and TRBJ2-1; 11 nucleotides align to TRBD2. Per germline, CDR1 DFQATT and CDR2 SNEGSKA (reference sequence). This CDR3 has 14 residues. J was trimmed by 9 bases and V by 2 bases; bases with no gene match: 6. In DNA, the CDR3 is TGCAGTGCTAGACGGGTAGCGGGAGGGGGTGAGCAGTTCTTC. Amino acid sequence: CSARRVAGGGEQFF.

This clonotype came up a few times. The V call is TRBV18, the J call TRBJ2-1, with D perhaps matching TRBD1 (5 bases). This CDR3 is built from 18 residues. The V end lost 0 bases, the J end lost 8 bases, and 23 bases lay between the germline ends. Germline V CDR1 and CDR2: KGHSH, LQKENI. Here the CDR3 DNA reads TGTGCCAGCTCACCACCCGGACGAGGCAGGGCTTATGGGGATGAGCAGTTCTTC. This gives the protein CASSPPGRGRAYGDEQFF.